This T cell receptor beta chain derives from a study of cytomegalovirus exposure and HLA in healthy donors. Whole-study findings and limits: Earlier findings revealed that most TCR beta V segments proved productive either about 90% or about 30% of the time.

This clone was picked up a small number of times. Its antigen is not known. The PCR had 60 Vbeta and 13 Jbeta primers. Original processing methods: Roughly 11 million shared chains were among about 80 million unique TCR beta chains counted in a later analysis. This table comes from immunoSEQ multiplex PCR, and its TCRdb copy is limited to in-frame clones, with some not included. V and J calls and clone size follow that table, whereas D and trimming were derived from the DNA. The sample lists some 130,000 clones; 77% were seen once. This CDR3 region has 18 residues. Germline CDR1 is LNHDA and CDR2 is SQIVND (reference sequence). Trimming removed 5 bases from V and 2 bases from J; junction bases left unmatched: 10.

The sequencing input was PBMCs. The V call is TRBV19, the J call TRBJ2-6; 9 bases agree with TRBD1. The TCR sequence derives from a male donor in good health and CMV-seropositive. CDR3: CASSPTGGLTTGANVLTF. CDR3 bases: TGTGCCAGTAGTCCTACAGGGGGCTTAACAACTGGGGCCAACGTCCTGACTTTC.